A selection of T cell receptor beta chains follows, all from one sample in a study of cytomegalovirus exposure and HLA in healthy donors. Profiling relied on immunoSEQ multiplex PCR, and the TCRdb table lists in-frame clones only, not all of them. This table has over 150,000 clones, roughly 80% appearing once. Sequenced: PBMCs. The receptors shown here come from a human donor in good health. CDR3s include the opening cysteine and the closing phenylalanine or tryptophan. D genes are given only for firm matches. Not every row has a clone size; where given, it reads once, few, many or a size class.

CDR3	DNA	D	V	J	size	length
CASSQDLRTPIQPQHF	TGCGCCAGCAGCCAAGATCTGAGGACTCCGATTCAGCCCCAGCATTTT	-	TRBV4-3	TRBJ1-5	-	16
CASSSGQGASGYTF	TGTGCCAGCAGCTCCGGACAGGGGGCTTCTGGCTACACCTTC	TRBD1	TRBV7-3	TRBJ1-2	-	14
CASSLTGALPYNEQFF	TGTGCCAGCAGCTTAACAGGGGCCCTTCCCTACAATGAGCAGTTCTTC	-	TRBV7-3	TRBJ2-1	-	16
CASSPSRTSGSETQYF	TGTGCCAGCAGCCCCTCCAGGACTAGCGGGTCAGAGACCCAGTACTTC	TRBD2	TRBV27	TRBJ2-5	-	16
CASSPDRAGYNSPLHF	TGCGCCAGCAGCCCAGACAGGGCAGGCTATAATTCACCCCTCCACTTT	TRBD1	TRBV5-1	TRBJ1-6	-	16
CASSRTSGDYEQYF	TGTGCCAGCAGTCGGACTAGCGGGGACTACGAGCAGTACTTC	TRBD2	TRBV6-1	TRBJ2-7	-	14
CASSLGRSGYSPLHF	TGTGCCAGCAGCCTGGGGCGATCAGGTTATTCACCCCTCCACTTT	-	TRBV5-6	TRBJ1-6	-	15
CASSTVVGGTEAFF	TGTGCCAGTAGTACCGTGGTAGGGGGTACTGAAGCTTTCTTT	-	TRBV19	TRBJ1-1	-	14
CASSVAFDSFGYTF	TGTGCCAGCAGCGTAGCTTTTGATAGTTTTGGCTACACCTTC	-	TRBV9	TRBJ1-2	-	14
CASSPPGGGNTEAFF	TGTGCCAGCAGCCCCCCCGGTGGAGGGAACACTGAAGCTTTCTTT	-	TRBV11-2	TRBJ1-1	few	15
CASSFVDSQETQYF	TGTGCCAGCAGCTTTGTAGACAGCCAAGAGACCCAGTACTTC	-	TRBV5-4	TRBJ2-5	-	14
CASRLDGDEKLFF	TGTGCCAGCAGACTGGACGGGGATGAAAAACTGTTTTTT	-	TRBV25-1	TRBJ1-4	-	13
CASTTGVGQPQHF	TGTGCCAGCACCACAGGAGTTGGACAGCCCCAGCATTTT	-	TRBV6-5	TRBJ1-5	-	13
CASSARWGGQETQYF	TGTGCCAGCAGCGCTCGCTGGGGGGGACAAGAGACCCAGTACTTC	TRBD2	TRBV9	TRBJ2-5	-	15
CASIRDSSGNTIYF	TGTGCCAGTATCAGGGACTCCTCTGGAAACACCATATATTTT	-	TRBV19	TRBJ1-3	once	14
CASSLGEAAFF	TGTGCCAGCAGCTTAGGAGAGGCAGCTTTCTTT	-	TRBV7-9	TRBJ1-1	-	11
CASSRTGGWNTEAFF	TGTGCCAGCAGTAGAACAGGGGGGTGGAACACTGAAGCTTTCTTT	TRBD1	TRBV6-5	TRBJ1-1	-	15
CASSSEEGIALFCEQFF	TGTGCCAGCAGCTCGGAGGAGGGGATAGCGCTTTTCTGTGAGCAGTTCTTC	-	TRBV7-8	TRBJ2-1	few	17
CASSAKTGDTEAFF	TGTGCCAGCAGCGCCAAGACAGGGGATACTGAAGCTTTCTTT	TRBD1	TRBV9	TRBJ1-1	-	14
CASRVGGGAADTQYF	TGTGCCAGCAGAGTAGGCGGGGGGGCGGCAGATACGCAGTATTTT	TRBD2	TRBV6-5	TRBJ2-3	-	15
CSVEKGGGNTEAFF	TGCAGCGTTGAAAAAGGGGGCGGGAATACTGAAGCTTTCTTT	TRBD1	TRBV29-1	TRBJ1-1	-	14
CASSEAQGVSYEQYF	TGTGCCAGCAGTGAGGCACAGGGGGTCTCCTACGAGCAGTACTTC	TRBD1	TRBV6-1	TRBJ2-7	-	15
CASSPTPRTGPDEKLFF	TGTGCCAGCAGCCCTACTCCTCGGACAGGCCCTGATGAAAAACTGTTTTTT	TRBD1	TRBV4-2	TRBJ1-4	-	17
CSVLALTSSYEQYF	TGCAGCGTTTTGGCCCTGACTAGCTCCTACGAGCAGTACTTC	-	TRBV29-1	TRBJ2-7	-	14
CASSQEQGTGNTIYF	TGCGCCAGCAGCCAAGAACAGGGGACTGGAAACACCATATATTTT	TRBD1	TRBV4-3	TRBJ1-3	-	15
CASSQETGSWTEAFF	TGCGCCAGCAGCCAAGAAACAGGGTCGTGGACTGAAGCTTTCTTT	-	TRBV4-1	TRBJ1-1	few	15
CASSFAGNTEAFF	TGTGCCAGCAGCTTTGCCGGGAACACTGAAGCTTTCTTT	-	TRBV7-3	TRBJ1-1	-	13
CASSQVRDLNNEQFF	TGCGCCAGCAGCCAAGTGAGGGACTTAAACAATGAGCAGTTCTTC	-	TRBV4-1	TRBJ2-1	-	15
CSSSFLAGIQETQYF	TGTTCCAGCAGCTTTCTAGCGGGGATTCAAGAGACCCAGTACTTC	TRBD2	TRBV7-9	TRBJ2-5	-	15
CATHREGGTNEKLFF	TGTGCCACCCACCGGGAGGGGGGAACTAATGAAAAACTGTTTTTT	-	TRBV2	TRBJ1-4	-	15
CASSPLDIGTQYF	TGTGCCAGCTCACCACTAGATATCGGTACGCAGTATTTT	-	TRBV18	TRBJ2-3	-	13
CASSQNLGTGGRNTIYF	TGCGCCAGCAGCCAGAATCTCGGGACAGGGGGCAGAAACACCATATATTTT	TRBD1	TRBV4-3	TRBJ1-3	-	17
CASSQDFPSSGYEQYF	TGCGCCAGCAGCCAAGATTTCCCGAGTTCAGGCTACGAGCAGTACTTC	-	TRBV4-3	TRBJ2-7	-	16
CASSRRGRGSADTQYF	TGTGCCAGCAGCCGTCGGGGTAGGGGGAGCGCAGATACGCAGTATTTT	-	TRBV14	TRBJ2-3	-	16
CASSLATQGSGANVLTF	TGTGCCAGCAGCTTAGCGACGCAGGGCTCTGGGGCCAACGTCCTGACTTTC	-	TRBV7-9	TRBJ2-6	-	17
CASSPTGGVGEQYF	TGTGCCAGCAGCCCAACCGGGGGGGTTGGCGAGCAGTACTTC	TRBD2	TRBV7-3	TRBJ2-7	-	14
CSVGVNTGELFF	TGCAGCGTTGGAGTGAACACCGGGGAGCTGTTTTTT	-	TRBV29-1	TRBJ2-2	once	12
CASSLGGLEAFF	TGTGCCAGCAGCCTCGGGGGTCTTGAAGCTTTCTTT	-	TRBV4-2	TRBJ1-1	-	12
CASSQDQGTYYGYTF	TGCGCCAGCAGCCAAGATCAGGGAACTTACTATGGCTACACCTTC	-	TRBV4-1	TRBJ1-2	-	15
CASSLGTPAEAFF	TGTGCCAGCAGCTTAGGGACACCGGCTGAAGCTTTCTTT	-	TRBV7-9	TRBJ1-1	-	13
CASGLGGSNEKLFF	TGTGCTAGTGGTTTGGGAGGGTCTAATGAAAAACTGTTTTTT	-	TRBV12-5	TRBJ1-4	-	14
CASNRDNIQYF	TGTGCCAGCAACAGGGACAACATTCAGTACTTC	-	TRBV2	TRBJ2-4	-	11
CASSRGQASTEAFF	TGCGCCAGCAGCCGCGGACAGGCGAGCACTGAAGCTTTCTTT	TRBD1	TRBV4-1	TRBJ1-1	-	14
CASSALRGDGNTIYF	TGTGCCAGCAGTGCCCTCAGGGGAGATGGAAACACCATATATTTT	-	TRBV6-1	TRBJ1-3	-	15
CASSWDIYYTF	TGTGCCAGCAGCTGGGACATCTACTACACCTTC	-	TRBV7-7	TRBJ1-2	-	11
CATEDRANTEAFF	TGTGCCACTGAGGACAGGGCGAACACTGAAGCTTTCTTT	TRBD1	TRBV10-3	TRBJ1-1	-	13
CASSLRSQGSEQFF	TGTGCCAGCAGCTTGCGATCACAAGGGAGTGAGCAGTTCTTC	-	TRBV5-6	TRBJ2-1	-	14
CASSFSSGPDEQYF	TGTGCCAGCAGCTTCTCCAGCGGCCCCGACGAGCAGTACTTC	-	TRBV13	TRBJ2-7	-	14
CASSSRMAGGPGNEQFF	TGCGCCAGCAGCTCCCGGATGGCGGGGGGGCCAGGCAATGAGCAGTTCTTC	TRBD2	TRBV4-3	TRBJ2-1	-	17